Described below is a single TCR beta chain sequence and its context. This sample is part of a study of blood T cell repertoires in COVID-19. Turning to the study itself: Both acute and convalescent COVID-19 samples were obtained from the United States, Italy and Spain.

Authors' data handling: Researchers report that nucleated cell counts were estimated from reference gene primer amplification. Using immunoSEQ multiplex PCR, the repertoire was profiled, and TCRdb retains in-frame clones only, with some absent. V and J calls and clone size follow that table, whereas D and trimming were derived from the DNA. Of about 150,000 clones listed, 85% to 90% are singletons. The CDR3 is made up of 13 amino acids. V was clipped by 0 bases and J by 0 bases, with 5 bases between them. Germline V gene sequence: CDR1 GTSNPN, CDR2 SVGIG (reference sequence). Sequenced material: PBMCs or T cells enriched from blood (not recorded which). The origin of this receptor is a woman aged 45-65 years who had recovered from COVID-19. V is TRBV30 and J is TRBJ1-2; D gene ambiguous. The CDR3 loop is CAWSVSTNYGYTF. The CDR3 DNA sequence: TGTGCCTGGAGTGTATCTACTAACTATGGCTACACCTTC.